These 15 T cell receptor beta chains came from one sample sequenced in a study of blood T cell repertoires in COVID-19. The method was immunoSEQ multiplex PCR; TCRdb's version includes in-frame clones alone and lacks a portion of them. The sample has approximately 300,000 clones, about 93% seen once. The source material was peripheral blood. These receptors came from a woman in her 30s with COVID-19, enrolled during active disease.

This chain connects TRBV6-2 or TRBV6-3 to TRBJ1-5; TRBD1 agrees at 7 bases. The V gene's germline CDR1 is MNHEY and CDR2 SVGEGT. With V trimmed by 6 bases and J by 5 bases, 16 bases remained unmatched. This CDR3 region has 17 residues. The CDR3 DNA reads as TGTGCCAGCAGCTCACCAAAACCGGGACAGCCTTATCAGCCCCAGCATTTT. It specifies CASSSPKPGQPYQPQHF.

The genes are TRBV15 and TRBJ1-3; D not resolved. In germline, CDR1 is LNHNV, CDR2 YYDKDF (reference sequence). This CDR3 is 15 amino acids long. Trimming took 2 bases from V and 0 from J, leaving 8 bases between them. DNA for the CDR3: TGTGCCACCAGCAGACAGGTTCACTCTGGAAACACCATATATTTT. This codes for CATSRQVHSGNTIYF. Drawing the rest from reference TRBV15 and TRBJ1-3, the complete variable domain is DAMVIQNPRYQVTQFGKPVTLSCSQTLNHNVMYWYQQKSSQAPKLLFHYYDKDFNNEADTPDNFQSRRPNTSFCFLDIRSPGLGDTAMYLCATSRQVHSGNTIYFGEGSWLTVV.

The chain recombines TRBV6-2 or TRBV6-3 with TRBJ1-2; 7 nucleotides line up with TRBD1. The CDR3 has 14 residues. CDR1 and CDR2 from the germline V gene are MNHEY and SVGEGT. The trim removed 4 bases at V and 6 bases at J, leaving 8 bases unmatched. The CDR3 spells CASSSSGQVDGYTF. CDR3 DNA: TGTGCCAGCAGTTCATCCGGACAGGTCGATGGCTACACCTTC.

The chain links TRBV5-1 to TRBJ1-1; 9 nucleotides match TRBD1. Trimming removed 4 bases from V and 1 base from J; junction bases left unmatched: 8. The CDR3 loop spans 16 amino acids. The V gene's germline CDR1 is SGHRS and CDR2 YFSETQ. The CDR3 sequence: CASSDRDRVRNTEAFF. The CDR3 DNA sequence: TGCGCCAGCAGCGACCGGGACAGGGTTCGGAACACTGAAGCTTTCTTT.

This chain connects TRBV28 to TRBJ2-5; 8 nucleotides match TRBD2. The germline V gene encodes CDR1 MDHEN and CDR2 SYDVKM. Germline trimming cut 6 bases from V and 5 bases from J; bases unmatched to any gene: 8. CDR3 length: 14 residues. This CDR3 reads CASSPSGRTETQYF. The CDR3, as DNA: TGTGCCAGCAGCCCAAGCGGGAGAACCGAGACCCAGTACTTC.

J is TRBJ2-7 and V is TRBV6-5; D perhaps matches TRBD2 (6 bases). This CDR3 has 15 residues. V lost 0 bases and J lost 5, with 14 bases in between. Germline V gene sequence: CDR1 MNHEY, CDR2 SVGAGI. In DNA, the CDR3 is TGTGCCAGCAGTTACTCCGGGGGAGTCGCCCACGAGCAGTACTTC. Its protein is CASSYSGGVAHEQYF.

The J gene is TRBJ2-5, the V gene TRBV29-1, with D perhaps matching TRBD2 (6 bases). Germline-derived CDR1 and CDR2 are SQVTM and ANQGSEA. Trimming pared 4 bases from V and 7 bases from J, leaving 13 bases between. The CDR3 is 12 amino acids. For the CDR3, the DNA is TGCAGCGTTGGGTCTCGGGGACTGACCCAGTACTTC. This sequence encodes CSVGSRGLTQYF.

The chain is built from TRBV6-6 and TRBJ2-1; a weak D match, TRBD1 (6 bases). CDR3 length: 16 amino acids. CDR1 is MNHNY and CDR2 is SVGAGI in the germline V gene (reference sequence). Between the trimmed V and J ends, which lost 6 bases and 1 base, there was a span of 16 bases. Here the CDR3 DNA reads TGTGCCAGCAGCCCGACAGGTATATTGTCCTACAATGAGCAGTTCTTC. This translates into CASSPTGILSYNEQFF.

The chain combines TRBV5-4 with TRBJ2-5, with D maybe TRBD2 (6 bases). The CDR3 has 14 amino acids. Per the germline V gene, CDR1 is SGHNT and CDR2 is YYREEE (reference sequence). Trimming stripped 4 bases from V and 2 bases from J, with 12 bases between. The CDR3 bases are TGTGCCAGCAGCAGGAGGGACGCTCAAGAGACCCAGTACTTC. Protein: CASSRRDAQETQYF.

The V and J genes are TRBV2 and TRBJ2-3, with TRBD2 matching over 10 bases. Germline-derived CDR1 and CDR2 are SNHLY and FYNNEI. J gave up 2 bases and V 3 bases, and 8 bases lay outside the gene matches. The CDR3 has 17 amino acids. The CDR3 protein is CASSERTSGPLTDTQYF. The DNA for the CDR3 is TGTGCCAGCAGTGAGCGGACTAGCGGTCCCCTCACAGATACGCAGTATTTT.

This clone was seen once. The chain employs TRBV7-9 and TRBJ1-3; D call uncertain. The CDR3 contains 15 residues. Germline lookup yields CDR1 SEHNR and CDR2 FQNEAQ (reference sequence). With 6 bases removed from V and 0 bases from J, the gap between germline ends came to 12 bases. The CDR3 is CASRTGRGSGNTIYF. CDR3 DNA sequence: TGTGCCAGCAGGACCGGCCGGGGCTCTGGAAACACCATATATTTT.

V usage is TRBV9 and J usage is TRBJ2-3; the match to TRBD1 covers 7 bases. CDR3 length: 14 amino acids. The germline gives CDR1 SGDLS, CDR2 YYNGEE. V shed 3 bases and J 7 bases; nucleotides not matched to a gene: 8. The CDR3 nucleotides are TGTGCCAGCAGCGCCCGGGACAGACTTAATACGCAGTATTTT. As protein: CASSARDRLNTQYF.

The CDR3 DNA is TGTGCCAGCAGTTCCCCAGACAGGGTCCCCTACGAGCAGTACTTC. This sequence encodes CASSSPDRVPYEQYF. The chain uses TRBV27 and TRBJ2-7, with 7 bases aligning to TRBD1. CDR1 is MNHEY, CDR2 SMNVEV, per germline (reference sequence). V trimming: 4 bases; J trimming: 2 bases; junction bases outside the gene matches: 8. CDR3 length equals 15 residues.

V is TRBV12-3 or TRBV12-4 and J is TRBJ1-1, with D possibly matching TRBD1 (5 bases). The CDR3 runs 13 residues. The V end lost 7 bases, the J end lost 8 bases, and 17 bases lay between the germline ends. The CDR3 DNA reads as TGTGCCAGCACCATACCAGGGATGTGGGAAGCTTTCTTT. Protein product: CASTIPGMWEAFF.

CDR3 region: CASSFLPDRRNNEKLFF. The CDR3 coding sequence is TGTGCCAGCAGTTTCCTACCTGACAGGAGAAATAATGAAAAACTGTTTTTT. The gene calls are TRBV28 and TRBJ1-4; TRBD1 might be the D (6 bases). Germline V gene sequence: CDR1 MDHEN, CDR2 SYDVKM. The CDR3 length is 17 residues. V dropped 3 bases and J dropped 4 bases, with 18 bases sitting between them. Full variable domain (outside the CDR3, taken from reference TRBV28 and TRBJ1-4): DVKVTQSSRYLVKRTGEKVFLECVQDMDHENMFWYRQDPGLGLRLIYFSYDVKMKEKGDIPEGYSVSREKKERFSLILESASTNQTSMYLCASSFLPDRRNNEKLFFGSGTQLSVL.